Below are 4 T cell receptor beta chains sequenced from a single sample in a study of blood T cell repertoires in COVID-19. Only in-frame clones appear in the TCRdb table, and some are missing; sequencing was by immunoSEQ multiplex PCR. The profile shows 90,000 to 150,000 clones, 88% of them singletons. Sequencing used peripheral blood. These receptors were taken from a woman aged 45 to 65 with active or convalescent COVID-19.

The chain couples TRBV7-2 to TRBJ2-1, with TRBD1 matching 8 bases. After removal of 5 bases from V and 8 bases from J, the junction contained 14 bases not matched to a gene. In germline, CDR1 is SGHTA, CDR2 FQGNSA. The CDR3 is 16 amino acids. In DNA, the CDR3 is TGTGCCAGCAGCCTCCCCACGACAGGGGCAACCCATGAGCAGTTCTTC. This encodes CASSLPTTGATHEQFF.

The genes are TRBV27 and TRBJ2-2; 9 nucleotides match TRBD2. CDR3 size: 16 residues. J was trimmed by 6 bases and V by 1 base; bases with no gene match: 6. Germline V gene data show CDR1 as MNHEY and CDR2 as SMNVEV (reference sequence). CDR3 sequence (DNA): TGTGCCAGCAGTTTATGGGCGGGAGGGTCGTCCGGGGAGCTGTTTTTT. It yields the protein CASSLWAGGSSGELFF.

The chain combines TRBV4-3 with TRBJ2-5; 7 bases agree with TRBD2. CDR1 and CDR2 (germline): LGHNA, YSLEER. CDR3 length: 15 residues. V shed 0 bases and J 4 bases; nucleotides not matched to a gene: 5. CDR3 loop: CASSQDVRGGETQYF. CDR3 DNA: TGCGCCAGCAGCCAAGATGTACGCGGGGGAGAGACCCAGTACTTC.

V usage is TRBV7-9 and J usage is TRBJ2-1, with 8 positions matching TRBD2. The CDR3 spans 15 residues. Trimming cost V 5 bases and J 10 bases; bases outside gene matches: 13. Per the germline V gene, CDR1 is SEHNR and CDR2 is FQNEAQ (reference sequence). The DNA of the CDR3 is TGTGCCAGCAGCCGCGGACTAGCAATAGGGCGGGAGCAGTTCTTC. Residues: CASSRGLAIGREQFF.